The next 30 T cell receptor beta chains were all read from a single sample in a study of blood T cell repertoires in COVID-19. The repertoire was sequenced with immunoSEQ multiplex PCR; TCRdb's copy has only in-frame clones and lacks some. The table lists over 200,000 clones, roughly 76% of them singletons. The specimen sequenced was peripheral blood. These receptors were obtained from a human donor in a cohort sampled during active COVID-19.

The count of this clone is one. The CDR3 DNA sequence: TGTGCCTGGAGTGTGCGGACAGCCTATGGCTACACCTTC. This codes for CAWSVRTAYGYTF. The V and J genes are TRBV30 and TRBJ1-2; maybe TRBD1 (6 bases). CDR3 length equals 13 residues. Germline CDR1 is GTSNPN and CDR2 is SVGIG (reference sequence). The germline V and J ends were trimmed by 0 bases and 4 bases, with 9 bases remaining between them.

The genes are TRBV4-3 and TRBJ1-6; D gene ambiguous. CDR1 is LGHNA and CDR2 is YSLEER in the germline V gene. V lost 0 bases to trimming and J lost 2 bases, with 14 bases between them. The CDR3 totals 18 residues. Written as DNA, the CDR3 is TGCGCCAGCAGCCAAGATCTGCCAGTTGAAACCTATAATTCACCCCTCCACTTT. Its translation: CASSQDLPVETYNSPLHF.

The chain employs TRBV30 and TRBJ2-5; 11 bases fit TRBD2. This CDR3 spans 15 amino acids. Trimming cost V 4 bases and J 6 bases; bases outside gene matches: 10. Germline CDR1 and CDR2: GTSNPN and SVGIG (reference sequence). CDR3 sequence: CAWTPGLAGLKTQYF. DNA for the CDR3: TGTGCCTGGACCCCCGGACTAGCGGGTTTAAAGACCCAGTACTTC.

The chain is built from TRBV5-1 and TRBJ1-5; maybe TRBD1 (5 bases). CDR1 and CDR2 from the germline V gene are SGHRS and YFSETQ. The CDR3 has 14 amino acids. Trimming cost V 0 bases and J 4 bases, with 8 bases left between them. The CDR3 bases are TGCGCCAGCAGCTTGGGGGGCCAGAATCAGCCCCAGCATTTT. Translation gives CASSLGGQNQPQHF.

The chain uses TRBV4-3 and TRBJ2-1, with D maybe TRBD2 (6 bases). Germline lookup yields CDR1 LGHNA and CDR2 YSLEER. The V end was cut by 4 bases, the J end by 5 bases, with 21 bases between. This CDR3 comprises 17 residues. This CDR3 is CASSPEGLGRRDNEQFF. As DNA, the CDR3 is TGCGCCAGCAGCCCAGAGGGACTGGGCAGACGAGACAATGAGCAGTTCTTC.

CDR3 loop: CASSSGGVLTYEQYF. The CDR3 nucleotides read TGTGCCAGCAGTTCCGGGGGGGTCCTAACCTACGAGCAGTACTTC. The chain employs TRBV5-8 and TRBJ2-7; 8 bases agree with TRBD2. Germline-derived CDR1 and CDR2 are SGHTS and YDEGEE. With 5 bases clipped from V and 2 bases from J, the junction kept 9 bases outside the gene matches. This CDR3 is built from 15 residues.

This chain joins TRBV18 and TRBJ1-1; 7 bases line up with TRBD1. The germline V gene has CDR1 KGHSH and CDR2 LQKENI. The CDR3 sequence is 16 residues long. J lost 0 bases, V lost 5 bases, and 9 bases had no gene match. The CDR3 DNA is TGTGCCAGCTCAAAACGGGACAGAACCATGAACACTGAAGCTTTCTTT. It codes for CASSKRDRTMNTEAFF.

V and J are TRBV29-1 and TRBJ2-3; D perhaps matches TRBD2 (5 bases). The V end lost 2 bases, the J end lost 5 bases, and 17 bases lay between the germline ends. Germline CDR1 and CDR2: SQVTM and ANQGSEA. This CDR3 is 15 amino acids long. The DNA of the CDR3 is TGCAGCGTTGAATGGGCTGCCAGAGGGAGAGATACGCAGTATTTT. This encodes CSVEWAARGRDTQYF.

CDR3 residues: CASSPLDRGTGANVLTF. Written as DNA, the CDR3 is TGTGCCAGCTCACCCCTGGACAGGGGTACGGGGGCCAACGTCCTGACTTTC. The chain has TRBV18 and TRBJ2-6, with 9 bases aligning to TRBD1. The CDR3 totals 17 residues. The V gene end was trimmed by 3 bases and the J gene end by 4 bases; junction bases not matched to a gene: 7. From germline, CDR1 is KGHSH and CDR2 LQKENI.

The chain couples TRBV20-1 to TRBJ2-1, with D tentatively TRBD1 (6 bases). The CDR3 length is 11 residues. V lost 3 bases and J 8 bases, leaving 8 bases between the germline ends. Germline V gene data show CDR1 as DFQATT and CDR2 as SNEGSKA (reference sequence). The CDR3 region is CSASTGHEQFF. The DNA for the CDR3 is TGCAGTGCTAGTACAGGGCATGAGCAGTTCTTC.

The chain links TRBV5-1 to TRBJ1-1; TRBD1 matches at 9 bases. The CDR3 is 15 amino acids. Unmatched junction bases numbered 9, after V lost 4 bases and J lost 5 bases. Germline CDR1 and CDR2: SGHRS and YFSETQ. The DNA for the CDR3 is TGCGCCAGCAGCGCGGGACAGGGAGTAAGAACTGAAGCTTTCTTT. This encodes CASSAGQGVRTEAFF.

This chain uses TRBV11-2 with TRBJ2-7; 8 nucleotides align to TRBD2. The V segment lost 0 bases and the J segment 5 bases; nucleotides outside the gene matches: 6. The CDR3 length is 15 residues. Germline V CDR1 and CDR2: SGHAT, FQNNGV. As DNA, the CDR3 is TGTGCCAGCAGCTTAGAATGGAGCGGGAGTAACGAGCAGTACTTC. It is translated as CASSLEWSGSNEQYF.

This chain joins TRBV13 and TRBJ1-5; 9 bases fit TRBD1. Germline V gene data show CDR1 as PRHDT and CDR2 as FYEKMQ (reference sequence). This CDR3 spans 14 amino acids. Losses at the gene ends were 5 bases for V and 5 bases for J; bases not matched to a gene: 4. The CDR3 spells CASSLRTGDQPQHF. CDR3 sequence (DNA): TGTGCCAGCAGCCTTAGGACAGGGGATCAGCCCCAGCATTTT.

The chain is built from TRBV18 and TRBJ1-5, with D possibly TRBD1 on 6 matching bases. V was pared by 6 bases and J by 5 bases, with 11 bases between. The CDR3 contains 13 residues. Germline V CDR1 and CDR2: KGHSH, LQKENI. In DNA form, the CDR3 reads TGTGCCAGCTCTCACAGGGACGATCAGCCCCAGCATTTT. This sequence encodes CASSHRDDQPQHF.

The chain employs TRBV2 and TRBJ2-7, with 14 bases fitting TRBD2. The J segment lost 5 bases and the V segment lost 5 bases, leaving 11 bases of the junction unmatched. The CDR3 consists of 17 residues. Germline values: CDR1 SNHLY, CDR2 FYNNEI. The CDR3 coding sequence is TGTGCCAGCAGTCCGGGGGGACTAGCGGGAGTTGTCCACGAGCAGTACTTC. Translated, it gives CASSPGGLAGVVHEQYF.

The chain uses TRBV5-5 and TRBJ1-2; tentatively, D is TRBD1 (6 bases). Germline loops: CDR1 SGHKS, CDR2 YYEKEE (reference sequence). V was cut by 4 bases and J by 6 bases, with 13 bases left in between. This CDR3 contains 13 residues. The CDR3 DNA sequence: TGTGCCAGCAGCCCCCGACAGGCGGATGGCTACACCTTC. Its protein product is CASSPRQADGYTF.

This CDR3 reads CASTPDSYEQYF. The CDR3 DNA reads TGTGCCAGCACCCCCGACAGTTACGAGCAGTACTTC. The V call is TRBV7-9, the J call TRBJ2-7, with TRBD1 as a possible D gene (5 bases). The V gene's germline CDR1 is SEHNR and CDR2 FQNEAQ (reference sequence). Trimming took 7 bases from V and 4 from J, leaving 11 bases between them. The CDR3 totals 12 residues.

The rearrangement links TRBV4-3 to TRBJ1-3; 10 bases fit TRBD1. The length of the CDR3 is 18 residues. After removal of 1 base from V and 4 bases from J, the junction contained 10 bases not matched to a gene. CDR1 is LGHNA, CDR2 YSLEER, per germline. The CDR3 DNA follows: TGCGCCAGCAGCCAAGGGGACAGGGGCGCAAGGGGGGGAAACACCATATATTTT. Translating it yields CASSQGDRGARGGNTIYF.

The gene calls are TRBV6-5 and TRBJ1-4; D remains unclear. The V gene lost 2 bases and the J gene lost 0 bases, with 10 bases spanning the gap. This CDR3 has 16 residues. The germline V gene has CDR1 MNHEY and CDR2 SVGAGI. In nucleotides, the CDR3 is TGTGCCAGCAGTTACGTCTCCGGTGCAACTAATGAAAAACTGTTTTTT. Translating gives CASSYVSGATNEKLFF.

Regarding this clone: Distinct nucleotide sequences in the sample also encode this CDR3. The chain joins TRBV24-1 to TRBJ2-7, with D possibly TRBD1 on 6 matching bases. The CDR3 sequence is 12 residues long. Deletions cut 4 bases from V and 3 bases from J, with 6 bases between. Germline CDR1 KGHDR, CDR2 SFDVKD. CDR3 in amino acids: CATSEQGYEQYF. CDR3 sequence (DNA): TGTGCCACCAGTGAACAGGGCTACGAGCAGTACTTC.

This chain connects TRBV3-1 (or the pseudogene TRBV3-2) to TRBJ2-1; D is perhaps TRBD1 (5 bases). There are 17 residues in the CDR3. Germline values: CDR1 LGHDT, CDR2 YNNKEL (reference sequence). V was pared by 1 base and J by 6 bases, with 19 bases between. This CDR3 is CASSQVTGRLRFNEQFF. The CDR3 DNA reads as TGTGCCAGCAGCCAAGTAACAGGACGGTTAAGGTTCAATGAGCAGTTCTTC.

The V and J genes are TRBV27 and TRBJ2-7, with D perhaps matching TRBD2 (6 bases). Germline lookup yields CDR1 MNHEY and CDR2 SMNVEV (reference sequence). V was pared by 6 bases and J by 4 bases, with 13 bases between. CDR3 length equals 13 residues. CDR3 coding DNA: TGTGCCAGCAGCCGCCGGGAGTGGTACGAGCAGTACTTC. It translates to CASSRREWYEQYF.

This clone has only one observation. DNA for the CDR3: TGTGCCAGCAGTGACGGCCCGGGAGGCAATCAGCCCCAGCATTTT. Its translation: CASSDGPGGNQPQHF. The V call is TRBV6-1, the J call TRBJ1-5, with no clear D. The CDR3 has 15 residues. V was trimmed by 3 bases and J by 2 bases, leaving 11 bases between them. The germline V gene encodes CDR1 MNHNS and CDR2 SASEGT.

On this clone itself: Within the sample, other DNA sequences also encode this same CDR3. The genes are TRBV9 and TRBJ1-2, with 10 bases fitting TRBD1. Trimming took 4 bases from V and 6 from J; bases not matched to a gene: 3. The CDR3 loop spans 13 amino acids. Germline lookup yields CDR1 SGDLS and CDR2 YYNGEE. The CDR3 DNA sequence: TGTGCCAGCAGCTCCGGACAGGGGGATGGCTACACCTTC. This translates into CASSSGQGDGYTF. Complete variable domain (other parts from reference TRBV9 and TRBJ1-2): DSGVTQTPKHLITATGQRVTLRCSPRSGDLSVYWYQQSLDQGLQFLIQYYNGEERAKGNILERFSAQQFPDLHSELNLSSLELGDSALYFCASSSGQGDGYTFGSGTRLTVV.

This rearrangement joins TRBV10-3 to TRBJ2-5; D gene uncertain. V was shortened by 3 bases and J by 7 bases, with 9 bases between the two germline ends. Germline V gives CDR1 ENHRY, CDR2 SYGVKD. CDR3 length equals 12 residues. The CDR3 protein is CAISDRSRTQYF. CDR3 coding DNA: TGTGCCATCAGTGACCGCAGTCGGACCCAGTACTTC.

A word on this clone: A junction end diverges from the germline sequence, so it may reflect a read error. The chain employs TRBV9 and TRBJ2-7, with TRBD2 matching 9 bases. Per the germline V gene, CDR1 is SGDLS and CDR2 is YYNGEE. The CDR3 extends over 17 amino acids. Here the CDR3 reads CARRAAGGLAGFYEQYF. The CDR3 DNA reads as TGCGCCCGCCGCGCCGCGGGGGGCCTAGCGGGGTTCTACGAGCAGTACTTC.

The chain combines TRBV7-3 with TRBJ2-4; 8 nucleotides line up with TRBD2. V shed 4 bases, J shed 6 bases, and the junction held 5 bases outside the gene matches. Per the germline V gene, CDR1 is SGHTA and CDR2 is FQGTGA. The CDR3 contains 14 residues. CDR3 protein: CASSSGLAGNIQYF. CDR3 in DNA: TGTGCCAGCAGCTCCGGGCTAGCGGGAAACATTCAGTACTTC.

A single count supports this clone. This chain connects TRBV3-1 (or the pseudogene TRBV3-2) to TRBJ1-4; maybe TRBD1 (6 bases). Between the trimmed V and J ends, which lost 0 bases and 4 bases, there was a span of 12 bases. Germline V gene sequence: CDR1 LGHDT, CDR2 YNNKEL (reference sequence). This CDR3 region has 16 residues. DNA of the CDR3: TGTGCCAGCAGCCAAGATCTCAGGGGAAATAATGAAAAACTGTTTTTT. It is translated as CASSQDLRGNNEKLFF.

The V and J genes are TRBV19 and TRBJ2-1; D remains ambiguous. CDR3 length: 14 residues. The V end lost 5 bases, the J end lost 2 bases, and 10 bases lay between the germline ends. Germline V gene sequence: CDR1 LNHDA, CDR2 SQIVND (reference sequence). The CDR3 DNA reads TGTGCCAGTAGTCGGTTGTTGGCCTACAATGAGCAGTTCTTC. Its protein product is CASSRLLAYNEQFF. The full variable domain, with the rest looked up from reference TRBV19 and TRBJ2-1, is DGGITQSPKYLFRKEGQNVTLSCEQNLNHDAMYWYRQDPGQGLRLIYYSQIVNDFQKGDIAEGYSVSREKKESFPLTVTSAQKNPTAFYLCASSRLLAYNEQFFGPGTRLTVL.

V usage is TRBV7-8 and J usage is TRBJ2-1; 9 positions agree with TRBD1. The ends lost 5 bases at V and 6 bases at J; junction bases unmatched: 5. This CDR3 comprises 14 residues. CDR1 and CDR2 (germline): SGHVS, FQNEAQ. CDR3 loop: CASSHRDRVNEQFF. The DNA of the CDR3 is TGTGCCAGCAGCCACCGGGACAGGGTCAATGAGCAGTTCTTC. The variable domain in full, completed from reference TRBV7-8 and TRBJ2-1, reads GAGVSQSPRYKVAKRGQDVALRCDPISGHVSLFWYQQALGQGPEFLTYFQNEAQLDKSGLPSDRFFAERPEGSVSTLKIQRTQQEDSAVYLCASSHRDRVNEQFFGPGTRLTVL.